The present entry profiles one TCR beta chain with its context. Antigen unknown. The data originate from a study of T cell responses to AZD1222 COVID-19 vaccine. Findings and caveats of the study: The span of vaccine-associated CD4 TCRs extended across spike, with dominance at 160-218 and 743-854. Mostly white British, mostly female donors; authors suggested clonal diversity may be underestimated.

Some second doses came at about 4 weeks and others at about 12 weeks; these were pooled. The protocol was immunoSEQ multiplex PCR, while the TCRdb copy is restricted to in-frame clones and leaves out a portion. The repertoire holds about 180,000 clones, with about nine tenths as singletons. The starting material was peripheral blood, obtained 28 days after the second AZD1222 dose. The TCR originated in an adult who received the AZD1222 COVID-19 vaccine.

CDR3 nucleotide sequence: TGTGCCAGCAGCCAAGTCAACTATGGCTACACCTTC. It is translated as CASSQVNYGYTF. V gene TRBV3-1 (or the pseudogene TRBV3-2) combines with J gene TRBJ1-2; D not resolved. The germline gives CDR1 LGHDT, CDR2 YNNKEL (reference sequence). V lost 1 base and J 2 bases, leaving 2 bases between the germline ends. The CDR3 spans 12 residues.